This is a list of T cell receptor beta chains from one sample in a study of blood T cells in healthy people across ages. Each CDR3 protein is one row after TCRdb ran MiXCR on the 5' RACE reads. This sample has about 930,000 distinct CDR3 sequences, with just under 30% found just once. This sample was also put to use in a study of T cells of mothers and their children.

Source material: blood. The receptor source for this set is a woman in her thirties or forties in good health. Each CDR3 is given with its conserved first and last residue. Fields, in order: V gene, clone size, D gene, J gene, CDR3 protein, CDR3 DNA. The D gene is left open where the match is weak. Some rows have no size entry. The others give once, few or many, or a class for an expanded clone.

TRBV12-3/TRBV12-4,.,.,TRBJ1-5,CASSFGQGSQPQHF,TGTGCCAGCAGTTTCGGGCAGGGGAGTCAGCCCCAGCATTTT
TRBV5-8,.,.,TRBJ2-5,CASSLRAVKMEQYF,TGTGCCAGCAGCCTACGGGCGGTTAAGATGGAGCAGTACTTC
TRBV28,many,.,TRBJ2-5,CASSLNTRGTQYF,TGTGCCAGCAGTCTCAACACCCGCGGGACCCAGTACTTC
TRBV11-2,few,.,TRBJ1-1,CASSLIRRNTEAFF,TGTGCCAGCAGCTTAATAAGGAGGAACACTGAAGCTTTCTTT
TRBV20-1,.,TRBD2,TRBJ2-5,CSAITSGGAAGQETQYF,TGCAGTGCCATCACTAGCGGGGGGGCTGCGGGCCAAGAGACCCAGTACTTC
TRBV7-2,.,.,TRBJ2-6,CASSLAPPGTGANVLTF,TGTGCCAGCAGCTTAGCCCCCCCAGGGACTGGGGCCAACGTCCTGACTTTC
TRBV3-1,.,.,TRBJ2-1,CASSQVGGPNEQFF,TGTGCCAGCAGCCAAGTAGGGGGGCCCAATGAGCAGTTCTTC
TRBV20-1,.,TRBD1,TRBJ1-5,CSARSDRGYQPQHF,TGCAGTGCTAGAAGTGACAGGGGCTATCAGCCCCAGCATTTT
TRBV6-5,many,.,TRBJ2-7,CASTPGWSSHEQYF,TGTGCCAGCACCCCCGGTTGGAGTTCGCACGAGCAGTACTTC
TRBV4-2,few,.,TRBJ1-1,CASSLTGNYEAFF,TGTGCCAGCAGCCTAACAGGGAATTATGAAGCTTTCTTT
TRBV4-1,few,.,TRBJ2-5,CASSHPRDSLRETQYF,TGCGCCAGCAGCCATCCGAGGGACTCCCTGCGGGAGACCCAGTACTTC
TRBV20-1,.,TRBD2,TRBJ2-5,CRAYRAGAKETQYF,TGCAGAGCATACCGAGCGGGGGCAAAGGAGACCCAGTACTTC
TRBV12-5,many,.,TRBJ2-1,CASGVADGLLEQFF,TGTGCTAGTGGGGTTGCGGACGGTTTATTGGAGCAGTTCTTC
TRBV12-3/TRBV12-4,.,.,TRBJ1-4,CASSLSGKTNEKLFF,TGTGCCAGCAGTTTATCGGGGAAAACTAATGAAAAACTGTTTTTT
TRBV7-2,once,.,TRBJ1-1,CASNFDRMNTEAFF,TGTGCCAGCAACTTTGACAGGATGAACACTGAAGCTTTCTTT
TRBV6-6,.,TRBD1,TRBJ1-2,CASSYSGAGGVVYGYTF,TGTGCCAGCAGTTACTCGGGGGCAGGGGGGGTTGTGTATGGCTACACCTTC
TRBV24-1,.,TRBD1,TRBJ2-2,CATSDRTGVDTGELFF,TGTGCCACCAGTGATCGGACAGGGGTTGACACCGGGGAGCTGTTTTTT
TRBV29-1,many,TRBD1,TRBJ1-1,CSVVTGGNTEAFF,TGCAGCGTTGTTACAGGGGGGAACACTGAAGCTTTCTTT
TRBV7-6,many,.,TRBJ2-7,CASSLTYSDEQYF,TGTGCCAGCAGCCTTACTTATTCGGACGAGCAGTACTTC
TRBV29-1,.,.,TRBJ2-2,CSVDPGDTHTGELFF,TGCAGCGTCGACCCGGGGGACACCCACACCGGGGAGCTGTTTTTT
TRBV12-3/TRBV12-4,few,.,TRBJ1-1,CASNSGVNTEAFF,TGTGCCAGCAACTCCGGGGTGAACACTGAAGCTTTCTTT
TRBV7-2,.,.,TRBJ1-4,CASSPWGRGEKLFF,TGCGCCAGCAGCCCCTGGGGGCGGGGTGAAAAACTGTTTTTT
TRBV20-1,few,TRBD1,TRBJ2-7,CSAPPTGTVWEQYF,TGCAGTGCCCCCCCGACAGGGACCGTGTGGGAGCAGTACTTC
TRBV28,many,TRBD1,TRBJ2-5,CASSPRTGDETQYF,TGTGCCAGCAGTCCCCGGACAGGGGACGAGACCCAGTACTTC
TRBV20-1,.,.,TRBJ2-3,CSATRASGRGATDTQYF,TGCAGTGCTACCCGGGCGAGCGGCCGGGGGGCCACAGATACGCAGTATTTT
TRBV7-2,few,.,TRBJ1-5,CASSAMGTGSRPQHF,TGTGCCAGCAGCGCGATGGGGACGGGCTCCCGGCCCCAGCATTTT
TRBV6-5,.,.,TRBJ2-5,CASKKGNGYNIGQYF,TGTGCCAGCAAAAAAGGGAACGGATATAACATTGGGCAGTACTTC
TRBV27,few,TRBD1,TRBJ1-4,CASSLSMGQINEKLFF,TGTGCCAGCAGTTTATCTATGGGACAGATTAATGAAAAACTGTTTTTT
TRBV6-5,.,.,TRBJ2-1,CASSYSNSYNEQFF,TGTGCCAGCAGTTACTCTAACTCCTACAATGAGCAGTTCTTC
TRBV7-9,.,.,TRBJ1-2,CASSSPARGTQNYGYTF,TGTGCCAGCAGTTCTCCCGCAAGGGGGACCCAAAACTATGGCTACACCTTC
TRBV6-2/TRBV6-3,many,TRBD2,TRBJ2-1,CASTGTSNNEQFF,TGTGCCAGCACCGGGACTAGCAACAATGAGCAGTTCTTC
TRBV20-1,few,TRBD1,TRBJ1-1,CSARGEGMGTEAFF,TGCAGTGCCAGGGGGGAGGGTATGGGCACTGAAGCTTTCTTT
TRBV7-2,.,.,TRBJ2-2,CASSQAVDWELFF,TGTGCCAGCAGTCAAGCGGTCGACTGGGAGCTGTTTTTT
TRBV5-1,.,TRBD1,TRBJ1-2,CASSTSTGQMYGYTF,TGCGCCAGCAGCACCTCGACAGGGCAGATGTATGGCTACACCTTC